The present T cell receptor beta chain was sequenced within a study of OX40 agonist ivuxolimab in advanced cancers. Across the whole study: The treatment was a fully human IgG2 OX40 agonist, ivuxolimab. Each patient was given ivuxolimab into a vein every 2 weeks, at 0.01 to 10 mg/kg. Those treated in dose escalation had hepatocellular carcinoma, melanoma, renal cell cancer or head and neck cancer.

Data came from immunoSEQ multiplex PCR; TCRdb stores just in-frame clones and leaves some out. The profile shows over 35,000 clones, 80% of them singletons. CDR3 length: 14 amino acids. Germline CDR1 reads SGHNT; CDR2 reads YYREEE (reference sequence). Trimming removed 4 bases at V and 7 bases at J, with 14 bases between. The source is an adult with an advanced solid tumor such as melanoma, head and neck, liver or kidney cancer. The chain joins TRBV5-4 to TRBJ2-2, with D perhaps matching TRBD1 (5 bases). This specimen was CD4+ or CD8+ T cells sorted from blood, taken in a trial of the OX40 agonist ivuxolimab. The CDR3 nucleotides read TGTGCCAGCAGCGGCGCAGGGCAAATCGGGGAGCTGTTTTTT. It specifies CASSGAGQIGELFF.